This T cell receptor (beta chain) was sequenced in a study of shared clonotypes between healthy human individuals. Regarding the study as a whole: Investigators expected sequencing depth to affect clonotype sharing among donors.

The CDR3 spans 19 residues. The germline CDR1 and CDR2 sequences are SEHNR and FQNEAQ (reference sequence). V was clipped by 0 bases and J by 1 base, with 16 bases between them. Turning to this clone: Its antigen is not identified.

Repertoires were generated with immunoSEQ multiplex PCR, while TCRdb's copy carries only in-frame clones and drops some. The sample has roughly 480,000 clones; about 80% are singletons. The rearrangement uses TRBV7-9 and TRBJ2-6; a possible D gene is TRBD1 (7 bases). This sequence originates from a woman in her 40s in good health. Some clones in this sample may be carry-over from other donors' samples. The specimen was PBMCs. The CDR3 DNA reads as TGTGCCAGCAGCTTAGCGGGAAAGGGGGCGGGGTCTGGGGCCAACGTCCTGACTTTC. Its translation is CASSLAGKGAGSGANVLTF.